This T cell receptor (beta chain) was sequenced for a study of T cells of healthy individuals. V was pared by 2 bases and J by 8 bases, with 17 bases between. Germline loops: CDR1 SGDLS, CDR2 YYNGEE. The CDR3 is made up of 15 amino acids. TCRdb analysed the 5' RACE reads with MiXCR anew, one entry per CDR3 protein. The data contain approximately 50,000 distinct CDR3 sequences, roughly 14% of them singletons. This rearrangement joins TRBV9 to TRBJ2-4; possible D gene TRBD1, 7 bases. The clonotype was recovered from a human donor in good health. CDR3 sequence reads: CASSVSGGIYDIQYF. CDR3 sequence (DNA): TGTGCCAGCAGCGTGTCAGGGGGGATCTACGACATTCAGTACTTC.